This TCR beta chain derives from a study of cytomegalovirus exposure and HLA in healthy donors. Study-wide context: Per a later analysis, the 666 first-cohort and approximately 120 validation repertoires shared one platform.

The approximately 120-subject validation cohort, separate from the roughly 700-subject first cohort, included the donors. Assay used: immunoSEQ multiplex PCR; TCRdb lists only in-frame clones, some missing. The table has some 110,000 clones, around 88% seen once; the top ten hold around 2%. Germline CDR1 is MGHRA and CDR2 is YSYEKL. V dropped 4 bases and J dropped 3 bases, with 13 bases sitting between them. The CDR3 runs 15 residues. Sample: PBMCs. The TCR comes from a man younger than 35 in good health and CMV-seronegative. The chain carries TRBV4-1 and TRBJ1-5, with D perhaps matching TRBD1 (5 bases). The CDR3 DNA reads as TGCGCCAGCAGCCTCCGCGGGGCGGACAATCAGCCCCAGCATTTT. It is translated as CASSLRGADNQPQHF.